Below are 2 T cell receptor beta chains sequenced from a single sample in a study of control samples from healthy donors and cancer patients. TCRdb's copy holds only in-frame clones and misses some; the assay was immunoSEQ multiplex PCR. The data hold about 120,000 clones, with roughly 88% observed a single time. The sequenced sample was blood. All receptors come from a man aged 35-49 years in good health.

The chain recombines TRBV29-1 with TRBJ1-3, with TRBD1 matching 9 bases. CDR3 length equals 16 residues. Germline assignment: CDR1 SQVTM and CDR2 ANQGSEA. V was pared by 1 base and J by 0 bases, with 4 bases of the junction left unmatched. The CDR3 DNA is TGCAGCGTTGAAGGGGACAGGGACCCCTCTGGAAACACCATATATTTT. Its translation: CSVEGDRDPSGNTIYF. The whole variable domain, remainder taken from reference TRBV29-1 and TRBJ1-3, is SAVISQKPSRDICQRGTSLTIQCQVDSQVTMMFWYRQQPGQSLTLIATANQGSEATYESGFVIDKFPISRPNLTFSTLTVSNMSPEDSSIYLCSVEGDRDPSGNTIYFGEGSWLTVV.

This clone came up a few times. V usage is TRBV28 and J usage is TRBJ1-5; D call uncertain. The V and J ends lost 1 base and 0 bases respectively, with 4 bases between them. From germline, CDR1 is MDHEN and CDR2 SYDVKM. CDR3 length: 14 residues. The CDR3 here is CASSLLDSNQPQHF. The CDR3 region has the DNA TGTGCCAGCAGTTTATTAGATAGCAATCAGCCCCAGCATTTT.